Below are 25 T cell receptor beta chains sequenced from a single sample in a study of blood T cell repertoires in COVID-19. Produced via immunoSEQ multiplex PCR; TCRdb's table is partial and in-frame only. This table has under 45,000 clones, 88% appearing once. The sample consisted of peripheral blood. Receptors originate from a human donor in a cohort sampled during active COVID-19.

The chain has TRBV5-1 and TRBJ2-7; 8 bases match TRBD2. The CDR3 covers 14 residues. With V trimmed by 2 bases and J by 3 bases, 4 bases remained unmatched. Germline CDR1 and CDR2: SGHRS and YFSETQ. In DNA form, the CDR3 reads TGCGCCAGCAGCTTTAGCGGGGTAGACTACGAGCAGTACTTC. This translates into CASSFSGVDYEQYF. The full variable domain, completed using reference TRBV5-1 and TRBJ2-7, is KAGVTQTPRYLIKTRGQQVTLSCSPISGHRSVSWYQQTPGQGLQFLFEYFSETQRNKGNFPGRFSGRQFSNSRSEMNVSTLELGDSALYLCASSFSGVDYEQYFGPGTRLTVT.

This chain connects TRBV24-1 to TRBJ1-6; TRBD1 aligns across 9 bases. Germline values: CDR1 KGHDR, CDR2 SFDVKD. J was trimmed by 10 bases and V by 4 bases; bases with no gene match: 10. The CDR3 sequence is 16 residues long. The CDR3 DNA follows: TGTGCCACCAGTGAGGGGACAGGGCCCCTGGAATCACCCCTCCACTTT. This encodes CATSEGTGPLESPLHF.

The rearrangement links TRBV6-5 to TRBJ2-3; D is perhaps TRBD2 (5 bases). There are 15 residues in the CDR3. Trimming pared 6 bases from V and 1 base from J, leaving 14 bases between. Germline-derived CDR1 and CDR2 are MNHEY and SVGAGI. Here the CDR3 reads CASRRLHGGTDTQYF. CDR3 nucleotides: TGTGCCAGCAGGCGACTACATGGAGGCACAGATACGCAGTATTTT.

CDR3 bases: TGTGCCATCAGTGACGGCAGGGCTAATTCACCCCTCCACTTT. It translates to CAISDGRANSPLHF. V gene TRBV10-3 combines with J gene TRBJ1-6, with a weak D call TRBD1 (5 bases). Germline CDR1 and CDR2: ENHRY and SYGVKD. V was pared by 3 bases and J by 6 bases, with 9 bases between. The CDR3 is 14 residues long.

This chain links TRBV11-2 with TRBJ1-1; D is uncertain. Trimming removed 4 bases at V and 7 bases at J, with 7 bases between. Germline V gene sequence: CDR1 SGHAT, CDR2 FQNNGV. There are 11 residues in the CDR3. Written as DNA, the CDR3 is TGTGCCAGCAGCTCCAGTTTTGAAGCTTTCTTT. As protein: CASSSSFEAFF.

The chain employs TRBV7-3 and TRBJ2-2; no reliable D call. V was pared by 5 bases and J by 0 bases, with 10 bases between. Looked up from germline, CDR1 is SGHTA and CDR2 is FQGTGA. The CDR3 length is 15 residues. CDR3 in DNA: TGTGCCAGCAGCCCCCGGGTAGCGAACACCGGGGAGCTGTTTTTT. It is translated as CASSPRVANTGELFF.

The V call is TRBV6-2 or TRBV6-3, the J call TRBJ2-2; 8 bases are a match to TRBD2. With V trimmed by 4 bases and J by 1 base, 5 bases remained unmatched. CDR1 MNHEY and CDR2 SVGEGT come from the germline V gene. The CDR3 is 16 residues long. The CDR3 reads CASSLLRGGNTGELFF. The CDR3 DNA reads as TGTGCCAGCAGTTTGCTCCGGGGGGGGAACACCGGGGAGCTGTTTTTT.

The genes are TRBV7-6 and TRBJ1-2; possible D gene TRBD1, 5 bases. The V end lost 3 bases, the J end lost 5 bases, and 13 bases lay between the germline ends. This CDR3 is built from 14 residues. Germline V gene lookup returns CDR1 SGHVS and CDR2 FNYEAQ. In DNA, the CDR3 is TGTGCCAGCAGCTTGGGGGGAATTACGTATGGCTACACCTTC. Its protein product is CASSLGGITYGYTF.

J is TRBJ1-1 and V is TRBV30; maybe TRBD1 (6 bases). CDR1 and CDR2 from the germline V gene are GTSNPN and SVGIG (reference sequence). Trimming took off 2 bases at V and 5 bases at J, with 15 bases between the two ends. This CDR3 has 14 amino acids. CDR3 region: CAWSQDSLRTEAFF. CDR3 nucleotides: TGTGCCTGGAGTCAGGACAGCCTACGAACTGAAGCTTTCTTT.

The CDR3 loop reads CASSIDRSSGNTIYF. The CDR3 DNA reads TGTGCCAGTAGTATCGACAGGTCATCTGGAAACACCATATATTTT. The chain has TRBV19 and TRBJ1-3; TRBD1 is a possible D gene (6 bases). Germline CDR1 and CDR2: LNHDA and SQIVND (reference sequence). The CDR3 runs to 15 residues. V dropped 3 bases and J dropped 1 base, with 10 bases sitting between them. Combining the CDR3 with reference TRBV19 and TRBJ1-3 gives the whole variable domain DGGITQSPKYLFRKEGQNVTLSCEQNLNHDAMYWYRQDPGQGLRLIYYSQIVNDFQKGDIAEGYSVSREKKESFPLTVTSAQKNPTAFYLCASSIDRSSGNTIYFGEGSWLTVV.

This clone was picked up one time. The V call is TRBV28, the J call TRBJ1-2, with unresolved D. From germline, CDR1 is MDHEN and CDR2 SYDVKM. Between the trimmed V and J ends, which lost 3 bases and 8 bases, there was a span of 19 bases. This CDR3 is 15 amino acids long. In DNA form, the CDR3 reads TGTGCCAGCAGTTTCACCGGCGCTGGGAGTGGCGGCTACACCTTC. Its protein product is CASSFTGAGSGGYTF.

The chain carries TRBV21-1 and TRBJ2-1; no check of the table's D call, TRBD2, against the DNA was made. TRBV21-1 is given as a pseudogene. This CDR3 spans 15 amino acids. For the CDR3, the DNA is TGTGCCAGCCCCTCGGGGAGCGGGAGAGACGGTGAGCAGTTCTTC. It yields the protein CASPSGSGRDGEQFF.

This clone was observed once. The V call is TRBV11-2, the J call TRBJ1-1; a weak D match, TRBD1 (5 bases). The V and J ends lost 5 bases and 1 base respectively, with 17 bases between them. Germline values: CDR1 SGHAT, CDR2 FQNNGV. The CDR3 extends over 16 amino acids. CDR3 bases: TGTGCCAGCAGCCCAGTAAGGGGCCAGTCGAACACTGAAGCTTTCTTT. It specifies CASSPVRGQSNTEAFF.

CDR3 loop: CASSPMPGTGNHEQYF. Here the CDR3 DNA reads TGTGCCAGCTCACCTATGCCCGGGACAGGGAACCACGAGCAGTACTTC. The chain recombines TRBV18 with TRBJ2-7; the match to TRBD1 covers 9 bases. Trimming took 3 bases from V and 5 from J; bases not matched to a gene: 11. CDR3 length: 16 amino acids. Germline V CDR1 and CDR2: KGHSH, LQKENI. Full variable domain (outside the CDR3, taken from reference TRBV18 and TRBJ2-7): NAGVMQNPRHLVRRRGQEARLRCSPMKGHSHVYWYRQLPEEGLKFMVYLQKENIIDESGMPKERFSAEFPKEGPSILRIQQVVRGDSAAYFCASSPMPGTGNHEQYFGPGTRLTVT.

This sequence joins TRBV7-2 and TRBJ2-5; perhaps TRBD1 as D (6 bases). Germline values: CDR1 SGHTA, CDR2 FQGNSA. Trimming took 0 bases from V and 5 from J, leaving 10 bases between them. The CDR3 has 14 residues. The CDR3 loop is CASSLAGQGETQYF. The CDR3 nucleotides read TGTGCCAGCAGCTTAGCAGGGCAGGGGGAGACCCAGTACTTC. The variable domain in full, completed from reference TRBV7-2 and TRBJ2-5, reads GAGVSQSPSNKVTEKGKDVELRCDPISGHTALYWYRQSLGQGLEFLIYFQGNSAPDKSGLPSDRFSAERTGGSVSTLTIQRTQQEDSAVYLCASSLAGQGETQYFGPGTRLLVL.

The V gene is TRBV7-3, the J gene TRBJ2-1; 8 bases align to TRBD2. Looked up from germline, CDR1 is SGHTA and CDR2 is FQGTGA. J was trimmed by 6 bases and V by 4 bases; bases with no gene match: 5. The CDR3 loop spans 14 amino acids. In nucleotides, the CDR3 is TGTGCCAGCAGCTCGGGTAGCGGGATCAATGAGCAGTTCTTC. This gives the protein CASSSGSGINEQFF.

The gene calls are TRBV18 and TRBJ1-2; TRBD1 agrees at 11 bases. The CDR3 contains 15 residues. J was trimmed by 6 bases and V by 3 bases; bases with no gene match: 6. Looked up from germline, CDR1 is KGHSH and CDR2 is LQKENI. CDR3 nucleotides: TGTGCCAGCTCACCCCTGGACAGGGGGCCCGATGGCTACACCTTC. It specifies CASSPLDRGPDGYTF.

The chain uses TRBV6-6 and TRBJ1-5; the match to TRBD1 covers 9 bases. This CDR3 comprises 14 residues. V shed 5 bases, J shed 7 bases, and the junction held 6 bases outside the gene matches. Germline CDR1 is MNHNY and CDR2 is SVGAGI (reference sequence). The CDR3: CASSRTGGEQPQHF. CDR3 in DNA: TGTGCCAGCAGTCGCACAGGGGGCGAACAGCCCCAGCATTTT.

This sequence joins TRBV4-1 and TRBJ1-4; TRBD1 aligns across 10 bases. With V trimmed by 2 bases and J by 7 bases, 7 bases remained unmatched. Germline CDR1 MGHRA, CDR2 YSYEKL. CDR3 length: 16 residues. CDR3 sequence reads: CASSQPGTGEGEKLFF. CDR3 coding DNA: TGCGCCAGCAGCCAACCGGGGACAGGGGAGGGTGAAAAACTGTTTTTT.

The chain recombines TRBV9 with TRBJ2-1; 8 nucleotides match TRBD2. The CDR3 covers 17 residues. Germline V lookup: CDR1 SGDLS, CDR2 YYNGEE. Trimming cost V 0 bases and J 9 bases; bases outside gene matches: 14. CDR3 sequence: CASSVGVAGGSSLEQFF. CDR3 in DNA: TGTGCCAGCAGCGTAGGGGTGGCGGGAGGTAGCTCTCTTGAGCAGTTCTTC.

In this sample, this clone turned up a few times. The chain uses TRBV12-3 or TRBV12-4 and TRBJ1-5; D gene unclear. The CDR3 runs 13 residues. V was clipped by 0 bases and J by 9 bases, with 9 bases between them. The CDR3 sequence: CASSLAGAGPQHF. The CDR3 nucleotides read TGTGCCAGCAGTTTAGCGGGCGCGGGGCCCCAGCATTTT.

The rearrangement joins TRBV6-1 to TRBJ1-6, with D possibly TRBD1 on 6 matching bases. CDR1 and CDR2 (germline): MNHNS, SASEGT. The ends were cut back, 1 base at V and 9 bases at J, with 16 bases in the middle. The CDR3 has 16 amino acids. The CDR3 region is CASSEEDWGPSSPLHF. The CDR3 DNA is TGTGCCAGCAGTGAAGAAGATTGGGGGCCTAGTTCACCCCTCCACTTT.

The genes are TRBV24-1 and TRBJ2-5, with 8 bases matching TRBD1. In germline, CDR1 is KGHDR, CDR2 SFDVKD. V trimming: 3 bases; J trimming: 1 base; junction bases outside the gene matches: 6. This CDR3 spans 16 amino acids. The CDR3 DNA sequence: TGTGCCACCAGTGATCCCCGGGACAGGATCCAAGAGACCCAGTACTTC. This gives the protein CATSDPRDRIQETQYF.

V and J are TRBV6-2 or TRBV6-3 and TRBJ2-7; 9 positions match TRBD2. V shed 2 bases and J 6 bases; nucleotides not matched to a gene: 5. CDR3 length: 14 residues. The V gene's germline CDR1 is MNHEY and CDR2 SVGEGT. CDR3 sequence reads: CASSYAGGTGEQYF. The CDR3 bases are TGTGCCAGCAGTTACGCGGGAGGGACCGGCGAGCAGTACTTC.

The chain combines TRBV2 with TRBJ1-3; 9 bases are shared with TRBD1. This CDR3 region has 17 residues. From germline, CDR1 is SNHLY and CDR2 FYNNEI. V shed 6 bases and J 0 bases; nucleotides not matched to a gene: 9. The CDR3 reads CASRRGTGLSSGNTIYF. The CDR3 nucleotides are TGTGCCAGCAGGCGCGGGACAGGGTTAAGCTCTGGAAACACCATATATTTT.